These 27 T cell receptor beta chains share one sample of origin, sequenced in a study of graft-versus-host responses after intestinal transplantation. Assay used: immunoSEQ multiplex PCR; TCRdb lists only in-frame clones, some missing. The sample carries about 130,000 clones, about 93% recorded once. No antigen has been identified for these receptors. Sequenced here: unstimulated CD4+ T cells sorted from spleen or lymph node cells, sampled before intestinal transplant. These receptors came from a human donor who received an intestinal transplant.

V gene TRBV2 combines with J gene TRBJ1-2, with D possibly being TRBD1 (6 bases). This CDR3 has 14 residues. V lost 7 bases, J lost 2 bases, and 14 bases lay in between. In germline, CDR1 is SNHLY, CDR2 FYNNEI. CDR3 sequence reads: CASTPRGGNYGYTF. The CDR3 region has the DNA TGTGCCAGCACCCCAAGGGGGGGGAACTATGGCTACACCTTC.

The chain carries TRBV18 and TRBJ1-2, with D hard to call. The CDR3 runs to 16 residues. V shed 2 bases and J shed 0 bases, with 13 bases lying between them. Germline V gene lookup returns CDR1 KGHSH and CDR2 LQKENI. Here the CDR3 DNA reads TGTGCCAGCTCACCAGTGGCAGATCTCGCTAACTATGGCTACACCTTC. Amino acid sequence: CASSPVADLANYGYTF.

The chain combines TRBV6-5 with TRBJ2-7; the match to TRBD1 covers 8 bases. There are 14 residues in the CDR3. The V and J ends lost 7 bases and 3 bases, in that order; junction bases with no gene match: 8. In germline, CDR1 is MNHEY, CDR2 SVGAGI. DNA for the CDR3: TGTGCCAGCACCCCACGGACAGGGCGCTACGAGCAGTACTTC. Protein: CASTPRTGRYEQYF.

The CDR3 region has the DNA TGTGCCAGCAGCACAAACGGACTGCCCTTAGACGAGCAGTACTTC. Residues: CASSTNGLPLDEQYF. V usage is TRBV5-4 and J usage is TRBJ2-7, with a tentative D call TRBD2 (5 bases). The CDR3 covers 15 residues. Per the germline V gene, CDR1 is SGHNT and CDR2 is YYREEE (reference sequence). Trimming took off 4 bases at V and 5 bases at J, with 19 bases between the two ends.

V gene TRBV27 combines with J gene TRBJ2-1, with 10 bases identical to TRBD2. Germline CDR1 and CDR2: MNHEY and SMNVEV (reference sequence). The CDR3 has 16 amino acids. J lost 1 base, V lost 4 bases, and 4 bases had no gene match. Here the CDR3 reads CASSSSGSGSYNEQFF. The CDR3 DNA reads TGTGCCAGCAGTTCTAGCGGGAGTGGGTCCTACAATGAGCAGTTCTTC.

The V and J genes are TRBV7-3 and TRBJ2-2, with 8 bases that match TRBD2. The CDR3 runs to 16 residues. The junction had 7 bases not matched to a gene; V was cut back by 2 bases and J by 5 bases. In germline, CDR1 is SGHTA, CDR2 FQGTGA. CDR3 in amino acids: CASSLLPSSGTGELFF. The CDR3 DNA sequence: TGTGCCAGCAGCTTACTTCCGTCTAGCGGGACCGGGGAGCTGTTTTTT. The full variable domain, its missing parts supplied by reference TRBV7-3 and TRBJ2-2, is GAGVSQTPSNKVTEKGKYVELRCDPISGHTALYWYRQSLGQGPEFLIYFQGTGAADDSGLPNDRFFAVRPEGSVSTLKIQRTERGDSAVYLCASSLLPSSGTGELFFGEGSRLTVL.

CDR3 DNA sequence: TGCGCCAGCAGGGGACTAGCGGGAGCCGAGCAGTACTTC. Its translation: CASRGLAGAEQYF. The J gene is TRBJ2-7, the V gene TRBV5-1; 14 nucleotides line up with TRBD2. The V segment lost 5 bases and the J segment 6 bases; nucleotides outside the gene matches: 1. This CDR3 comprises 13 residues. Germline CDR1 and CDR2: SGHRS and YFSETQ.

The CDR3 DNA sequence: TGCGCCAGCAGCTTGATGCCAGAGAGAGATTACGAGCAGTACTTC. Protein sequence: CASSLMPERDYEQYF. The chain joins TRBV5-1 to TRBJ2-7; D call uncertain. The CDR3 runs to 15 residues. Trimming took off 1 base at V and 4 bases at J, with 15 bases between the two ends. The V gene's germline CDR1 is SGHRS and CDR2 YFSETQ. The full variable domain, with the rest looked up from reference TRBV5-1 and TRBJ2-7, is KAGVTQTPRYLIKTRGQQVTLSCSPISGHRSVSWYQQTPGQGLQFLFEYFSETQRNKGNFPGRFSGRQFSNSRSEMNVSTLELGDSALYLCASSLMPERDYEQYFGPGTRLTVT.

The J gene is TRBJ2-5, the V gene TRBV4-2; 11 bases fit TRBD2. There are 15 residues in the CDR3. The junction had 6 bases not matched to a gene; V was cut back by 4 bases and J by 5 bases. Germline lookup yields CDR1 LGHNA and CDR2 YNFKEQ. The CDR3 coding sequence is TGTGCCAGCAGCCTAAGACTAGCGGGACTGGAGACCCAGTACTTC. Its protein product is CASSLRLAGLETQYF.

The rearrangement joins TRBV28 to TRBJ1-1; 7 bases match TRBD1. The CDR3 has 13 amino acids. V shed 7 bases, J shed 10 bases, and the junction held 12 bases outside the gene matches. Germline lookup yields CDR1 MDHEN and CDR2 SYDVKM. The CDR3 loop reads CASTPQGRPAAFF. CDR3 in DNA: TGTGCCAGCACCCCACAGGGGCGACCGGCAGCTTTCTTT.

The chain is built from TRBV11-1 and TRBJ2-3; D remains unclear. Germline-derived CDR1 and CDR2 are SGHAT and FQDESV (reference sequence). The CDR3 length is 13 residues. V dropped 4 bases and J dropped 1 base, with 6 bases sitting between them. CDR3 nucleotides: TGTGCCAGCAGCTCGGACGGCACAGATACGCAGTATTTT. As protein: CASSSDGTDTQYF.

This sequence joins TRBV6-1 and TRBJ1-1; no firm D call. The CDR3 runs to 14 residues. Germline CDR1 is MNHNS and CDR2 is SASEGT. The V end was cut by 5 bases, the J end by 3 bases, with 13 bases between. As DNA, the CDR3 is TGTGCCAGCAGTCCCAAACGCGTTTACACTGAAGCTTTCTTT. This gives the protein CASSPKRVYTEAFF.

CDR3 coding DNA: TGTGCCAGCAGCTCGACCGGGACATACAATGAGCAGTTCTTC. As protein: CASSSTGTYNEQFF. V usage is TRBV7-9 and J usage is TRBJ2-1; weak D call: TRBD1 (6 bases). The V and J ends lost 4 bases and 4 bases respectively, with 11 bases between them. This CDR3 spans 14 amino acids. The germline CDR1 and CDR2 sequences are SEHNR and FQNEAQ (reference sequence).

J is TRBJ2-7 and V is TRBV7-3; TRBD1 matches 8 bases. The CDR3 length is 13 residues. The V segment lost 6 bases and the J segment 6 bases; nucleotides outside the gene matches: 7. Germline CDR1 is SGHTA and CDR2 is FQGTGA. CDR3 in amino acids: CASSTGQAGEQYF. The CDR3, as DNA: TGTGCCAGCAGTACGGGACAGGCGGGCGAGCAGTACTTC.

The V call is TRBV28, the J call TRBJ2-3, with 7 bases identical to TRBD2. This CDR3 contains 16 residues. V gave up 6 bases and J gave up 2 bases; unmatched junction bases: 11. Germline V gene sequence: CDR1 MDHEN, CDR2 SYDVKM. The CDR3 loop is CASSQAKAGYTDTQYF. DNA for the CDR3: TGTGCCAGCAGCCAGGCGAAAGCGGGATACACAGATACGCAGTATTTT.

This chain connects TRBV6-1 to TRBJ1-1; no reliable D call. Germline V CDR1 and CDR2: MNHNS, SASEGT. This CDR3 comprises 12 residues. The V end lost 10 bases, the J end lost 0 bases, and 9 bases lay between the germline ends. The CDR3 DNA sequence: TGTGCCACCGACCAGATGAACACTGAAGCTTTCTTT. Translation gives CATDQMNTEAFF.

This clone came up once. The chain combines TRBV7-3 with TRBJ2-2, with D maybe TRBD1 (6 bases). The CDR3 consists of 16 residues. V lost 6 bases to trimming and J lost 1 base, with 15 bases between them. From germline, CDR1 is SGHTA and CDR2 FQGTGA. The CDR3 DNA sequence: TGTGCCAGCAGGCCAAACAGGGTCTTGAACACCGGGGAGCTGTTTTTT. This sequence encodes CASRPNRVLNTGELFF.

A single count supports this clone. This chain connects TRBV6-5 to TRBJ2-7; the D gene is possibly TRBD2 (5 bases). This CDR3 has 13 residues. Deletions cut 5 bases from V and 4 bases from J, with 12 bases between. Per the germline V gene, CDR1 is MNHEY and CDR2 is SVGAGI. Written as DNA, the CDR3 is TGTGCCAGCAGTATCCCCGGCGGGTACGAGCAGTACTTC. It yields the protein CASSIPGGYEQYF.

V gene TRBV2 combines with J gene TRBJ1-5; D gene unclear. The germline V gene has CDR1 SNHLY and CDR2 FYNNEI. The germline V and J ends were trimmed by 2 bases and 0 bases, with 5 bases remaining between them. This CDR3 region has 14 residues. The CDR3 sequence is CASSERISNQPQHF. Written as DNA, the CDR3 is TGTGCCAGCAGTGAAAGGATTAGCAATCAGCCCCAGCATTTT. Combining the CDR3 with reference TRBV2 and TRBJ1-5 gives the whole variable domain EPEVTQTPSHQVTQMGQEVILRCVPISNHLYFYWYRQILGQKVEFLVSFYNNEISEKSEIFDDQFSVERPDGSNFTLKIRSTKLEDSAMYFCASSERISNQPQHFGDGTRLSIL.

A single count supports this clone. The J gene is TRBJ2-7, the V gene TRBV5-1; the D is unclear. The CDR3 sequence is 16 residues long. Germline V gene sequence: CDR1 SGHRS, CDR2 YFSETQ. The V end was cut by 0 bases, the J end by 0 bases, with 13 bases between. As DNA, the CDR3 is TGCGCCAGCAGCTTGGTGGTTCTTGGGGACTCCTACGAGCAGTACTTC. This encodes CASSLVVLGDSYEQYF. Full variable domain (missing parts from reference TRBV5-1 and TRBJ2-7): KAGVTQTPRYLIKTRGQQVTLSCSPISGHRSVSWYQQTPGQGLQFLFEYFSETQRNKGNFPGRFSGRQFSNSRSEMNVSTLELGDSALYLCASSLVVLGDSYEQYFGPGTRLTVT.

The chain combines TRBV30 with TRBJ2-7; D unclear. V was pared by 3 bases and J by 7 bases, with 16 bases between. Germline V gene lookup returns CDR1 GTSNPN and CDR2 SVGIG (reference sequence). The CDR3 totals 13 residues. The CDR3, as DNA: TGTGCCTGGAGGAGCGTCCCCCTCGGAGAGCAGTACTTC. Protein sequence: CAWRSVPLGEQYF.

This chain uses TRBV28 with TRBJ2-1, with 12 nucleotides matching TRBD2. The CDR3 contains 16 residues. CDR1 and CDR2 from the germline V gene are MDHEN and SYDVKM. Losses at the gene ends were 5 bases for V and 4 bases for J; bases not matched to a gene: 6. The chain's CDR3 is CASSQPGLAGYNEQFF. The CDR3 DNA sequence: TGTGCCAGCAGTCAACCCGGACTAGCGGGATACAATGAGCAGTTCTTC.

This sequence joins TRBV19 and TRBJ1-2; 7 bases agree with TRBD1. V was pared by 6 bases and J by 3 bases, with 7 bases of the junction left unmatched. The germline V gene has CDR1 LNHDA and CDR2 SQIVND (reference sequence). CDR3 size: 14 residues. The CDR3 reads CASSHRGLDYGYTF. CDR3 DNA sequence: TGTGCCAGTAGCCACAGGGGCCTAGACTATGGCTACACCTTC.

The CDR3 sequence: CASGYEQYF. CDR3 nucleotides: TGTGCCAGCGGCTACGAGCAGTACTTC. The chain links TRBV6-5 to TRBJ2-7; D remains ambiguous. CDR1 is MNHEY and CDR2 is SVGAGI in the germline V gene. The CDR3 has 9 amino acids. V shed 8 bases and J shed 3 bases, with 2 bases lying between them.

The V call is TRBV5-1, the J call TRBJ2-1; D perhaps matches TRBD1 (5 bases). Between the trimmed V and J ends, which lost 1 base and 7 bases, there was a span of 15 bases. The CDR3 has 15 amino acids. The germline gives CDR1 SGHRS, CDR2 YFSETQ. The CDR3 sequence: CASSLNTGLRNEQFF. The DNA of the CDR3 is TGCGCCAGCAGCTTGAACACAGGCCTGAGGAATGAGCAGTTCTTC.

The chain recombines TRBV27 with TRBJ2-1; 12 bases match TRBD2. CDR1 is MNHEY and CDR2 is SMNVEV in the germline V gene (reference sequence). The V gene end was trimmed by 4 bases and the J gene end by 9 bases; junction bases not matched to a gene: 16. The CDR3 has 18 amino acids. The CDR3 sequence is CASSSPVGLAGRSGEQFF. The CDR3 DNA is TGTGCCAGCAGTTCCCCCGTGGGACTAGCGGGCAGATCCGGTGAGCAGTTCTTC.

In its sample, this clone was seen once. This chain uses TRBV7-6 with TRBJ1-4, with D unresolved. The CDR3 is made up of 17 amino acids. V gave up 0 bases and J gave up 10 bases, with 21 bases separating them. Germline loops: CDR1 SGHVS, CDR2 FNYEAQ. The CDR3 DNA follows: TGTGCCAGCAGCTTAGCTGGACTTTCCCTTCGACCGAGAAAACTGTTTTTT. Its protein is CASSLAGLSLRPRKLFF. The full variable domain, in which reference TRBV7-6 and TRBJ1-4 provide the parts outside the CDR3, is GAGVSQSPRYKVTKRGQDVALRCDPISGHVSLYWYRQALGQGPEFLTYFNYEAQQDKSGLPNDRFSAERPEGSISTLTIQRTEQRDSAMYRCASSLAGLSLRPRKLFFGSGTQLSVL.